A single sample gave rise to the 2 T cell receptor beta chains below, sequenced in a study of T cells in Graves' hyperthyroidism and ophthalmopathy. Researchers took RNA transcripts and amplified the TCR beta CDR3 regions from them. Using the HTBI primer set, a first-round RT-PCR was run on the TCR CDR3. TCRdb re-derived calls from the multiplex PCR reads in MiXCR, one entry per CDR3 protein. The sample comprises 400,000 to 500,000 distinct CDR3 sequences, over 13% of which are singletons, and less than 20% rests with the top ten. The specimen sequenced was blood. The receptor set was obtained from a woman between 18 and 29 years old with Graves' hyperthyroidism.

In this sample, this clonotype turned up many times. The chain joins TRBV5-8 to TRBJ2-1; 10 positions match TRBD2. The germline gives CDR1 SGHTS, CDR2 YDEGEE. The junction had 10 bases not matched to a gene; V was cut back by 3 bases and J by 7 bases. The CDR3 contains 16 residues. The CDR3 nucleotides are TGTGCCAGCAGCTACCCCAGCGGGAGGGCTGGGAATGAGCAGTTCTTC. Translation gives CASSYPSGRAGNEQFF.

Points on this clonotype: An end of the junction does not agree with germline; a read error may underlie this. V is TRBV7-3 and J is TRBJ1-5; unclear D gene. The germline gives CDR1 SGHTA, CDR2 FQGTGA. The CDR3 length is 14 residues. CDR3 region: CANSLGKSNQPQHF. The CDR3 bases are TGTGCCAACAGCTTAGGAAAAAGCAATCAGCCCCAGCATTTT.